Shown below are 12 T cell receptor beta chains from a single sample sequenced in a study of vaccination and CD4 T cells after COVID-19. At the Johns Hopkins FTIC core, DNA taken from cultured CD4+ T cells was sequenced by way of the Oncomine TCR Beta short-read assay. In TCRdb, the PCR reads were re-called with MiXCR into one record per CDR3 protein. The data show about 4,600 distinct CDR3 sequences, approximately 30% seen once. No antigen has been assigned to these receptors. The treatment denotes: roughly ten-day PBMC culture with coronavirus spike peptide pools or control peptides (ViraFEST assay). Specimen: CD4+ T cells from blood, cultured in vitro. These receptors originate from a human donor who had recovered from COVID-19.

The CDR3 DNA follows: TGTGCCATCAGTGATTGGGTAAAGGATACGCAGTATTTT. As protein: CAISDWVKDTQYF. The chain joins TRBV10-3 to TRBJ2-3; D remains ambiguous. Germline V gives CDR1 ENHRY, CDR2 SYGVKD. The CDR3 has 13 amino acids. V shed 3 bases and J shed 6 bases, with 10 bases lying between them.

Here the CDR3 reads CASSSGVRGRTDTQYF. The CDR3 bases are TGTGCCAGCAGCTCAGGGGTCAGGGGGCGTACCGATACGCAGTATTTT. The genes are TRBV7-2 and TRBJ2-3; 8 bases fit TRBD1. The junction had 12 bases not matched to a gene; V was cut back by 4 bases and J by 6 bases. Germline values: CDR1 SGHTA, CDR2 FQGNSA. CDR3 length: 16 residues. The full variable domain, rest sourced from reference TRBV7-2 and TRBJ2-3, is GAGVSQSPSNKVTEKGKDVELRCDPISGHTALYWYRQSLGQGLEFLIYFQGNSAPDKSGLPSDRFSAERTGGSVSTLTIQRTQQEDSAVYLCASSSGVRGRTDTQYFGPGTRLTVL.

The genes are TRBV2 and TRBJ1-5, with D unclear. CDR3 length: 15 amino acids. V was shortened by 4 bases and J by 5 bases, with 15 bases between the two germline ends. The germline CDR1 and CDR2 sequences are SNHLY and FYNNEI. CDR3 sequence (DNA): TGTGCCAGCAGTGCTCAGCGACCCGGCGATCAGCCCCAGCATTTT. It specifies CASSAQRPGDQPQHF.

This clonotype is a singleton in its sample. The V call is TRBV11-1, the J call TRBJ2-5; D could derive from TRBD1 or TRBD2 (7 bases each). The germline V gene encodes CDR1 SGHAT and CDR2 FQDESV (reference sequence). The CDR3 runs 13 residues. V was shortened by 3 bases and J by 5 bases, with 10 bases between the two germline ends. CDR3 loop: CASSLGGGETQYF. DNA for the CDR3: TGTGCCAGCAGCTTGGGAGGGGGCGAGACCCAGTACTTC. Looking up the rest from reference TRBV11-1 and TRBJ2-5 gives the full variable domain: EAEVAQSPRYKITEKSQAVAFWCDPISGHATLYWYRQILGQGPELLVQFQDESVVDDSQLPKDRFSAERLKGVDSTLKIQPAELGDSAMYLCASSLGGGETQYFGPGTRLLVL.

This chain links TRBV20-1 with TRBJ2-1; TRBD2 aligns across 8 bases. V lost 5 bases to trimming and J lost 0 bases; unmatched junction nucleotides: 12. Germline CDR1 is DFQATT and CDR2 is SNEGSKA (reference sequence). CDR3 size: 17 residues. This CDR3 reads CSAPRAGVLSSYNEQFF. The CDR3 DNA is TGCAGTGCTCCCCGAGCGGGAGTTTTGAGCTCCTACAATGAGCAGTTCTTC.

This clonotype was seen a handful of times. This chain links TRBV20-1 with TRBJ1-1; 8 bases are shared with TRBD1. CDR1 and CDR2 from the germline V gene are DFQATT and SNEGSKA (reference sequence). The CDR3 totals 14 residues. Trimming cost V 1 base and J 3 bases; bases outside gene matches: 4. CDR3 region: CSARVVTGDTEAFF. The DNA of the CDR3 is TGCAGTGCTAGAGTCGTGACAGGGGACACTGAAGCTTTCTTT.

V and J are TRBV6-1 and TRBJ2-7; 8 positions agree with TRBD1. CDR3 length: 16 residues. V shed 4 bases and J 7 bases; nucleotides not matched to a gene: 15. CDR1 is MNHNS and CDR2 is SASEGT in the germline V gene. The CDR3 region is CASSGNTGQGFREQYF. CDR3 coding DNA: TGTGCCAGCAGTGGAAACACAGGACAGGGATTTCGGGAGCAGTACTTC.

This CDR3 reads CASSDPSRGVYGYTF. DNA of the CDR3: TGTGCCAGCAGTGATCCAAGTCGAGGGGTTTATGGCTACACCTTC. The chain is built from TRBV25-1 and TRBJ1-2; D perhaps matches TRBD1 (5 bases). The V gene's germline CDR1 is MGHDK and CDR2 SYGVNS. The V gene lost 3 bases and the J gene lost 5 bases, with 16 bases spanning the gap. CDR3 size: 15 residues.

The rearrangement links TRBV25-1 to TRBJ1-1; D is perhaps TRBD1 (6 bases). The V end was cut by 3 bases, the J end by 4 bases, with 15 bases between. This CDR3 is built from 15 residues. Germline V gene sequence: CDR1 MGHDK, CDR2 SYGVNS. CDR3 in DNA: TGTGCCAGCAGTGACCTACAGGGTTGGAGCACTGAAGCTTTCTTT. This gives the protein CASSDLQGWSTEAFF.

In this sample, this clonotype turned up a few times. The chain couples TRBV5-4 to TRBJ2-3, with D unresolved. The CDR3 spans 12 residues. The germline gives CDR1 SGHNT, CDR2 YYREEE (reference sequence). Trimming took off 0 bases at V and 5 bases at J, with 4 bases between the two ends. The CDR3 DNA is TGTGCCAGCAGCTTGGCCGAAGATACGCAGTATTTT. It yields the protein CASSLAEDTQYF. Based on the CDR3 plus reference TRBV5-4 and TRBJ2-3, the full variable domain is ETGVTQSPTHLIKTRGQQVTLRCSSQSGHNTVSWYQQALGQGPQFIFQYYREEENGRGNFPPRFSGLQFPNYSSELNVNALELDDSALYLCASSLAEDTQYFGPGTRLTVL.

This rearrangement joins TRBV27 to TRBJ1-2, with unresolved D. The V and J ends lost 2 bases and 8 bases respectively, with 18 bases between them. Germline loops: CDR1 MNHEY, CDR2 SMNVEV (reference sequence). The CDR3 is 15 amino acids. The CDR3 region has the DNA TGTGCCAGCAGTTTAGGTCCGGGAGAATATTGGGGCTACACCTTC. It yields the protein CASSLGPGEYWGYTF.

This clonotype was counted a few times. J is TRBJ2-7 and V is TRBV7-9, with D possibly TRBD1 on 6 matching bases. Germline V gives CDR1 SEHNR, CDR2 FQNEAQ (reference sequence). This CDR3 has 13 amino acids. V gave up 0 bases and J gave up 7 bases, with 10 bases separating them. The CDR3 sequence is CASSLAGGREQYF. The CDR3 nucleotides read TGTGCCAGCAGCTTAGCTGGGGGCCGGGAGCAGTACTTC. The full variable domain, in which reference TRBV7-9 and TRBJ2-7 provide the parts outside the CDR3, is DTGVSQNPRHKITKRGQNVTFRCDPISEHNRLYWYRQTLGQGPEFLTYFQNEAQLEKSRLLSDRFSAERPKGSFSTLEIQRTEQGDSAMYLCASSLAGGREQYFGPGTRLTVT.